One and the same sample provided the 18 T cell receptor beta chains below, sequenced in a study of blood T cell repertoires in COVID-19. Only in-frame clones appear in the TCRdb table, and some are missing; sequencing was by immunoSEQ multiplex PCR. This sample carries 250,000 or so clones, more than 85% of them seen once, and the ten largest clones take about 3%. Specimen: PBMCs or T cells enriched from blood (not recorded which). The source is a man aged 35 to 55 who had been exposed to COVID-19.

The rearrangement uses TRBV29-1 and TRBJ2-1; 8 positions agree with TRBD1. The V gene end was trimmed by 2 bases and the J gene end by 9 bases; junction bases not matched to a gene: 12. Looked up from germline, CDR1 is SQVTM and CDR2 is ANQGSEA. The CDR3 is made up of 15 amino acids. In DNA, the CDR3 is TGCAGCGTTGAAAGGTTGGACAGGGAATATGGTGAGCAGTTCTTC. This translates into CSVERLDREYGEQFF.

The V call is TRBV4-3, the J call TRBJ2-7, with 7 bases aligning to TRBD2. The CDR3 contains 15 residues. Germline V gives CDR1 LGHNA, CDR2 YSLEER. V shed 0 bases, J shed 3 bases, and the junction held 5 bases outside the gene matches. The CDR3 DNA reads TGCGCCAGCAGCCAAGAGAACGGGGGGAGCTACGAGCAGTACTTC. Translation: CASSQENGGSYEQYF.

The chain carries TRBV7-9 and TRBJ1-1; D is uncertain. The germline V gene has CDR1 SEHNR and CDR2 FQNEAQ (reference sequence). The CDR3 spans 14 residues. V was trimmed by 2 bases and J by 2 bases, leaving 9 bases between them. CDR3 amino acids: CASSLLGVNTEAFF. The CDR3 nucleotides are TGTGCCAGCAGCTTACTCGGGGTAAACACTGAAGCTTTCTTT.

This clone occurred once. The chain combines TRBV6-1 with TRBJ2-3; 9 bases agree with TRBD2. CDR1 and CDR2 from the germline V gene are MNHNS and SASEGT. The CDR3 runs 19 residues. Trimming removed 1 base from V and 2 bases from J; junction bases left unmatched: 13. The CDR3 sequence: CASSEVGGGRVKFTDTQYF. CDR3 nucleotide sequence: TGTGCCAGCAGTGAAGTAGGCGGCGGGAGGGTCAAATTCACAGATACGCAGTATTTT.

The J gene is TRBJ2-7, the V gene TRBV10-3; D is possibly TRBD2 (5 bases). V lost 4 bases and J 0 bases, leaving 7 bases between the germline ends. Germline assignment: CDR1 ENHRY and CDR2 SYGVKD. The CDR3 runs 13 residues. The CDR3 protein is CAISGGPSYEQYF. CDR3 nucleotides: TGTGCCATCAGTGGCGGGCCCTCCTACGAGCAGTACTTC.

This sequence joins TRBV6-1 and TRBJ2-7; possibly TRBD1 for D (6 bases). There are 16 residues in the CDR3. Trimming left V 2 bases short and J 4 bases short, with 18 bases between. From germline, CDR1 is MNHNS and CDR2 SASEGT. CDR3 protein: CASSEWGATGFYEQYF. CDR3 sequence (DNA): TGTGCCAGCAGTGAATGGGGAGCGACAGGTTTTTACGAGCAGTACTTC.

The rearrangement joins TRBV5-6 to TRBJ1-5; 8 nucleotides agree with TRBD1. CDR1 and CDR2 from the germline V gene are SGHDT and YYEEEE. The CDR3 has 14 amino acids. J was trimmed by 4 bases and V by 4 bases; bases with no gene match: 4. The DNA for the CDR3 is TGTGCCAGCAGCCTTACAGGGGGGAATCAGCCCCAGCATTTT. It yields the protein CASSLTGGNQPQHF.

The chain carries TRBV2 and TRBJ2-1, with 7 bases matching TRBD1. Looked up from germline, CDR1 is SNHLY and CDR2 is FYNNEI. V shed 7 bases and J 4 bases; nucleotides not matched to a gene: 1. CDR3 length equals 12 residues. The CDR3 region has the DNA TGTGCCAGCACAGGGGGATACAATGAGCAGTTCTTC. Amino acids: CASTGGYNEQFF.

The chain joins TRBV11-2 to TRBJ2-3, with 9 positions matching TRBD2. Germline CDR1 is SGHAT and CDR2 is FQNNGV. The V gene end was trimmed by 2 bases and the J gene end by 3 bases; junction bases not matched to a gene: 6. This CDR3 has 16 residues. The CDR3 nucleotides are TGTGCCAGCAGCTTACGAACTAGCGGGCTGACAGATACGCAGTATTTT. It encodes CASSLRTSGLTDTQYF. The whole variable domain, remainder taken from reference TRBV11-2 and TRBJ2-3, is EAGVAQSPRYKIIEKRQSVAFWCNPISGHATLYWYQQILGQGPKLLIQFQNNGVVDDSQLPKDRFSAERLKGVDSTLKIQPAKLEDSAVYLCASSLRTSGLTDTQYFGPGTRLTVL.

V is TRBV11-3 and J is TRBJ2-7, with a weak D call TRBD2 (6 bases). Trimming removed 5 bases from V and 7 bases from J, with 21 bases in between. Germline V gene data show CDR1 as SGHNT and CDR2 as YENEEA. The CDR3 consists of 15 residues. In nucleotides, the CDR3 is TGTGCCAGCAGCCAGGTCCTCGGACTACCATTAGAGCAGTACTTC. This translates into CASSQVLGLPLEQYF.

The V call is TRBV29-1, the J call TRBJ2-1; D remains unclear. In germline, CDR1 is SQVTM, CDR2 ANQGSEA. Deletions cut 3 bases from V and 0 bases from J, with 9 bases between. CDR3 length: 14 residues. DNA for the CDR3: TGCAGCGTTGATACAGATACCTCCTACAATGAGCAGTTCTTC. Translating it yields CSVDTDTSYNEQFF.

The chain combines TRBV5-1 with TRBJ1-1, with a tentative D call TRBD1 (5 bases). CDR1 and CDR2 from the germline V gene are SGHRS and YFSETQ. V lost 4 bases, J lost 0 bases, and 13 bases lay in between. This CDR3 spans 15 amino acids. The CDR3 loop reads CASSGGTVMNTEAFF. The CDR3 DNA reads as TGCGCCAGCAGCGGGGGGACCGTGATGAACACTGAAGCTTTCTTT. The full variable domain, rest sourced from reference TRBV5-1 and TRBJ1-1, is KAGVTQTPRYLIKTRGQQVTLSCSPISGHRSVSWYQQTPGQGLQFLFEYFSETQRNKGNFPGRFSGRQFSNSRSEMNVSTLELGDSALYLCASSGGTVMNTEAFFGQGTRLTVV.

The CDR3 protein is CASSNIQGGLTEAFF. The CDR3 bases are TGTGCCAGTAGTAACATACAGGGGGGATTGACTGAAGCTTTCTTT. The chain links TRBV19 to TRBJ1-1, with 8 nucleotides matching TRBD1. CDR3 length equals 15 residues. CDR1 LNHDA and CDR2 SQIVND come from the germline V gene (reference sequence). Trimming removed 4 bases from V and 5 bases from J; junction bases left unmatched: 9.

This clone was detected only a few times. The CDR3 sequence is CASSWSSAYEQYF. In DNA, the CDR3 is TGTGCCAGCAGTTGGAGCAGCGCCTACGAGCAGTACTTC. This chain joins TRBV28 and TRBJ2-7; no clear D. This CDR3 is 13 amino acids long. Looked up from germline, CDR1 is MDHEN and CDR2 is SYDVKM. Between the trimmed V and J ends, which lost 4 bases and 2 bases, there was a span of 9 bases.

The V call is TRBV3-1 (or the pseudogene TRBV3-2), the J call TRBJ2-3; 8 bases are a match to TRBD1. The CDR3 spans 17 residues. V trimming: 0 bases; J trimming: 5 bases; junction bases outside the gene matches: 10. Germline CDR1 and CDR2: LGHDT and YNNKEL (reference sequence). In DNA, the CDR3 is TGTGCCAGCAGCCAAGAAAACCCGACAGGGGCTGGAGATACGCAGTATTTT. It translates to CASSQENPTGAGDTQYF.

This clone has just one count. In DNA form, the CDR3 reads TGCGCCAGCAGCCAAGACGGTACAGGTACTAGCACAGATACGCAGTATTTT. Its translation: CASSQDGTGTSTDTQYF. The chain has TRBV4-1 and TRBJ2-3; TRBD1 might be the D (5 bases). The CDR3 covers 17 residues. V was cut by 0 bases and J by 0 bases, with 13 bases left in between. Germline assignment: CDR1 MGHRA and CDR2 YSYEKL.

The rearrangement joins TRBV6-2 or TRBV6-3 to TRBJ2-1; 9 nucleotides align to TRBD1. The CDR3 extends over 16 amino acids. J gave up 5 bases and V 0 bases, and 5 bases lay outside the gene matches. In germline, CDR1 is MNHEY, CDR2 SVGEGT. The CDR3 DNA sequence: TGTGCCAGCAGTTACTCGAGGACAGGGGCCCACAATGAGCAGTTCTTC. This gives the protein CASSYSRTGAHNEQFF.

V gene TRBV28 combines with J gene TRBJ1-2, with 7 bases that match TRBD1. Looked up from germline, CDR1 is MDHEN and CDR2 is SYDVKM. The CDR3 totals 15 residues. Trimming took 3 bases from V and 5 from J; bases not matched to a gene: 9. The CDR3 is CASSFRGQGVYGYTF. The CDR3, as DNA: TGTGCCAGCAGTTTCCGAGGCCAGGGGGTGTATGGCTACACCTTC.